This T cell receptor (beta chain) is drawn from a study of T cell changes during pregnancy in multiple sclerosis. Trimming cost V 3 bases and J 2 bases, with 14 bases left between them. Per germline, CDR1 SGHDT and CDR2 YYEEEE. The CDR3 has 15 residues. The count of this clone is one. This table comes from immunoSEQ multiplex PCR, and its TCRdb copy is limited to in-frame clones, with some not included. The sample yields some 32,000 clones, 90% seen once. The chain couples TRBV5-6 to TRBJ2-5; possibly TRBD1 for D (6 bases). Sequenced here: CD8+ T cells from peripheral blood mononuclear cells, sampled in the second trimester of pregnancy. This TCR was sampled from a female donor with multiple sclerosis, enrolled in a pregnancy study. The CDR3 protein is CASSSRGFRQETQYF. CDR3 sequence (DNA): TGTGCCAGCAGCTCTAGGGGGTTTAGACAAGAGACCCAGTACTTC.